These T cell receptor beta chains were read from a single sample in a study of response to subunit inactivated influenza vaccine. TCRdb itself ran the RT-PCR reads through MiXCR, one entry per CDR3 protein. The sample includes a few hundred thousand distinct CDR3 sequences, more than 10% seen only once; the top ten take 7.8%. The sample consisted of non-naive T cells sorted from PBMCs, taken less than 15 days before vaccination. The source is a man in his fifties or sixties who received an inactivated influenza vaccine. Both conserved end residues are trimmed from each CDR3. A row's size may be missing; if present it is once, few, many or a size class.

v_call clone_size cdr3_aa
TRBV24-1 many ATSDGLAGAGYNEQF
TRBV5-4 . ASTIGGGRTGELF
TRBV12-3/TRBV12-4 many ASSFQGTGELF
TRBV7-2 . ASSLGASGGARTQY
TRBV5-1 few ASSPGGTNTEAF
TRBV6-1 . ASSETSGGIVQY
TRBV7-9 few ASSLRETNTGELF
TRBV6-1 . ASRGGLGGRGSSTDTQY
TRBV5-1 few ASSYAPERTDTQY
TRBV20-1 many SVGLAGATHEQY
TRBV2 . ASSPILFSFEQF
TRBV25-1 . ASSEEGQGRAGANVLT
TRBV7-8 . ASSSRSVNTEAF
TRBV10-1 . ASSDRRNQETQY
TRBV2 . ASSFSSPLADTQY
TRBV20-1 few SAMNDGSGEQF
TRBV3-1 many ASSSGQGADEQY
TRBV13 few ASSFQKGAYTGELF
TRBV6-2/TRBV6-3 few ASSISETQY
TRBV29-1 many SVQAIGLKGADTQY
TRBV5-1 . ASSLALGDRQY
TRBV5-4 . ASSLVGKGGSTSSGNTIY
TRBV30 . AWGTTNEQF
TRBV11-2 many ASSLKRTGELF
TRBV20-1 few SARDSGTSDYEQY
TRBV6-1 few ASSEDATQY
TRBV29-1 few SVEGGAYYGYT
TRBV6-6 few ASSYYHSYEQY
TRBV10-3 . AISDTGRTGELF
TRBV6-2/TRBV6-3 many ASSLTGETTEAF